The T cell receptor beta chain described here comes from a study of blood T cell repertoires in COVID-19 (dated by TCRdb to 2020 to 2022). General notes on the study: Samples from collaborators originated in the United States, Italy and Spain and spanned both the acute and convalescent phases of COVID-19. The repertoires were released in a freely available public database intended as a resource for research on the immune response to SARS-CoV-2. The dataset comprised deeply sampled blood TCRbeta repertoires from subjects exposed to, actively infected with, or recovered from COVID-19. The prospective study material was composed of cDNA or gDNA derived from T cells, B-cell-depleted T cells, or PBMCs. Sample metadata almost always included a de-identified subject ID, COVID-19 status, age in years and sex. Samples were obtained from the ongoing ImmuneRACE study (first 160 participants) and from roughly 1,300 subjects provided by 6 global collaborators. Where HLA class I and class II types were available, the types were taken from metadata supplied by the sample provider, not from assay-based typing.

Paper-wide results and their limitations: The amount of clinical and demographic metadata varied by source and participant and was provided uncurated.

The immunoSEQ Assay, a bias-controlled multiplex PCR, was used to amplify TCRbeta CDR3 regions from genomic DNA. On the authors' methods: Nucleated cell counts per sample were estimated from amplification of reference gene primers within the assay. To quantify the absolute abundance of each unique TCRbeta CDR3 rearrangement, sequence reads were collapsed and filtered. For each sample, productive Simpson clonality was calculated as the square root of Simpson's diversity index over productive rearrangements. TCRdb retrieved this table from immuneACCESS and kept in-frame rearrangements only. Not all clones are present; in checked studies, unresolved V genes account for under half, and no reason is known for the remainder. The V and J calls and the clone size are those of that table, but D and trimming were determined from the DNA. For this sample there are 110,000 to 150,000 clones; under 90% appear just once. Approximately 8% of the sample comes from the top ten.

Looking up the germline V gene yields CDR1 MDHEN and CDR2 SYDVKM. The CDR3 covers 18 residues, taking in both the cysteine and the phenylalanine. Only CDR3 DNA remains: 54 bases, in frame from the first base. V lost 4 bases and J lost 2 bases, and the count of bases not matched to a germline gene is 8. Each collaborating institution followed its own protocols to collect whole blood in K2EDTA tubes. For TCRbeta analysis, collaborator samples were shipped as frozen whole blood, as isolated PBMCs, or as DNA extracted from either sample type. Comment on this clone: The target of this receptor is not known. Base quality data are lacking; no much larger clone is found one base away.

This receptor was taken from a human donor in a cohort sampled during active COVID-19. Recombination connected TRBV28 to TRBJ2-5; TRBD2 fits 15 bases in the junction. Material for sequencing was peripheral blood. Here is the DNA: TGTGCCAGCAGTTCATCAGGACTAGCGGGAGGGATACAAGAGACCCAGTACTTC. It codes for CASSSSGLAGGIQETQYF.